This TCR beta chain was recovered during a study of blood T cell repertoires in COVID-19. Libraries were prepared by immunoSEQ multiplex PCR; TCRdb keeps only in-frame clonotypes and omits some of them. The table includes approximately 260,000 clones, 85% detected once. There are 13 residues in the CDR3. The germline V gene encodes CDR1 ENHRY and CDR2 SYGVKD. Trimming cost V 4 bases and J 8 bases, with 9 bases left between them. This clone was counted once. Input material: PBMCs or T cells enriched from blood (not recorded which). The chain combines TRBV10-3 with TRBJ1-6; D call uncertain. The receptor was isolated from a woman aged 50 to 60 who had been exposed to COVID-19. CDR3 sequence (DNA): TGTGCCATCAGTGGAGGGAATGATTCACCCCTCCACTTT. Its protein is CAISGGNDSPLHF.